The entry that follows covers one T cell receptor (beta chain) sequence. The data were obtained in a study of blood T cell repertoires in COVID-19. Whole-study context: Italy, Spain and the United States were the sources of the convalescent and acute COVID-19 samples. PBMCs, B-cell-depleted T cells, or T cells provided the cDNA or gDNA that made up the material.

Study processing details: Reference gene primer amplification in the assay estimated nucleated cell counts. Method: immunoSEQ multiplex PCR; TCRdb's copy keeps in-frame clones and lacks some. That table furnishes V, J and clone size, whereas the DNA furnished D and trimming. Here the sample spans fewer than 70,000 clones, 79% being singletons. The sequencing sample was made of peripheral blood. The receptor was isolated from a man between 60 and 75 years old with acute or convalescent COVID-19.

CDR3 residues: CATSRELLYQETQYF. The CDR3, as DNA: TGTGCCACCAGCAGAGAACTACTGTACCAAGAGACCCAGTACTTC. The chain is built from TRBV15 and TRBJ2-5; D not resolved. The CDR3 totals 15 residues. Germline V gene sequence: CDR1 LNHNV, CDR2 YYDKDF (reference sequence). Trimming left V 0 bases short and J 0 bases short, with 8 bases between.